This T cell receptor beta chain stems from a study of beta chain features in type 1 diabetes. Expressed TCRB transcripts were sequenced because the isolated RNA had all been reverse transcribed beforehand. Produced via immunoSEQ multiplex PCR; TCRdb's table is partial and in-frame only. This sample has about 230,000 clones, with about a sixth found just once. This CDR3 spans 12 amino acids. Germline V lookup: CDR1 SQVTM, CDR2 ANQGSEA. Trimming left V 4 bases short and J 2 bases short, with 9 bases between. On this clone: Its target is unknown.

Study-level findings and limits: Among patients with Type 1 diabetes, TCRB CDR3s were moderately but significantly shorter in every one of the four CD4+ subsets. Since sequencing was performed on cDNA, cells with high TCR expression could be over-represented.

This sequence was found in a man aged 25 to 40 with type 1 diabetes. Sequenced: naive CD4+ T cells from blood. This chain uses TRBV29-1 with TRBJ2-7; D is undetermined. CDR3 DNA: TGCAGCGTTGTACCGTCCCCCTACGAGCAGTACTTC. It encodes CSVVPSPYEQYF.